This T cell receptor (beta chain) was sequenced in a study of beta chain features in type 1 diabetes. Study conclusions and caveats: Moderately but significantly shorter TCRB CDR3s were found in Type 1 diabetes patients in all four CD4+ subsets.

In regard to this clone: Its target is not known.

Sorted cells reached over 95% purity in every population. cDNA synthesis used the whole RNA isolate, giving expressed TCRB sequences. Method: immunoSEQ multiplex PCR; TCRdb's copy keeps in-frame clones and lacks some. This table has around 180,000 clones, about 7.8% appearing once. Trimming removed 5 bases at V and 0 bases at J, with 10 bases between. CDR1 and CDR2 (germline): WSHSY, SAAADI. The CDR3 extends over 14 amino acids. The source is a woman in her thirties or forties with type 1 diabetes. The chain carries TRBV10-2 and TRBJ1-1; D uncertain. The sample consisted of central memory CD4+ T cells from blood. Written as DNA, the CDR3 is TGCGCCAGCAGTATGAGAGACATGAACACTGAAGCTTTCTTT. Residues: CASSMRDMNTEAFF.